These 32 T cell receptor beta chains were all obtained from the same sample, sequenced in a study of T cell clonality in common variable immunodeficiency. This table comes from immunoSEQ multiplex PCR, and its TCRdb copy is limited to in-frame clones, with some not included. Singletons are absent from the sample, which has roughly 60,000 clones. The source material was peripheral blood mononuclear cells. Receptors were obtained from a person aged 18-70 years in good health.

This clone showed up many times. Read data end 3 residues before the CDR3 end; the end is taken from the germline J gene. J is TRBJ2-7 and V is TRBV20-1, with TRBD2 matching over 11 bases. V dropped 6 bases and J dropped 2; count of bases not matched to a gene: 6. Germline assignment: CDR1 DFQATT and CDR2 SNEGSKA (reference sequence). This CDR3 comprises 14 residues. This CDR3 reads CSAHTSGSTYEQYF. CDR3 bases read: TGCAGTGCCCATACTAGCGGGAGCACCTACGAG.

This clone was observed at least ten times. The read gets to within 3 residues of the CDR3 end, and the germline J gene fills in the rest. This chain uses TRBV19 with TRBJ2-2; the D gene is possibly TRBD1 (6 bases). Germline CDR1 is LNHDA and CDR2 is SQIVND (reference sequence). The CDR3 is 17 residues long. With 5 bases removed from V and 0 bases from J, the gap between germline ends came to 16 bases. The CDR3 DNA, read in part, is TGTGCCAGTAGTCCCCGAGACAGGTCTACGAACACCGGGGAG. It codes for CASSPRDRSTNTGE. The entire CDR3 protein reads CASSPRDRSTNTGELFF.

This clone was found many times. The read is 3 residues too short to cover the CDR3 end, so that end is filled in from the germline J gene. The gene calls are TRBV5-4 and TRBJ2-7, with D possibly TRBD1 on 5 matching bases. The germline CDR1 and CDR2 sequences are SGHNT and YYREEE (reference sequence). The CDR3 has 14 amino acids. The V end lost 0 bases, the J end lost 3 bases, and 10 bases lay between the germline ends. The CDR3 loop is CASSLGGRIYEQYF. The CDR3 DNA, read in part, is TGTGCCAGCAGCTTGGGGGGCCGGATCTACGAG.

This clone occurred many times. The sequence runs out 3 residues before the end of the CDR3; the remainder is reconstructed from the germline J gene. The chain couples TRBV6-1 to TRBJ2-5; TRBD2 matches 7 bases. The CDR3 covers 15 residues. Germline trimming cut 4 bases from V and 2 bases from J; bases unmatched to any gene: 7. Germline loops: CDR1 MNHNS, CDR2 SASEGT. Partial CDR3 DNA: TGTGCCAGCAGTGCCACGGGACTACCACAAGAGACC. Translation: CASSATGLPQET. The CDR3 in its entirety is CASSATGLPQETQYF.

This clone was seen repeatedly, ten times or more. The read comes to an end 3 residues before the CDR3 does, leaving the germline J gene to fill in the end. The V and J genes are TRBV5-4 and TRBJ1-3; D gene unclear. CDR1 and CDR2 (germline): SGHNT, YYREEE (reference sequence). Trimming cost V 0 bases and J 0 bases, with 7 bases left between them. This CDR3 contains 15 residues. This CDR3 is CASSLDQVSGNTIYF. The covered CDR3 bases are TGTGCCAGCAGCTTGGATCAGGTCTCTGGAAACACC.

This clone occurred many times. The read terminates 3 residues before the CDR3 end, so the remaining end is supplied by the germline J gene. This chain links TRBV28 with TRBJ1-2; no firm D call. This CDR3 comprises 13 residues. Germline CDR1 is MDHEN and CDR2 is SYDVKM. V was cut by 3 bases and J by 7 bases, with 12 bases left in between. CDR3 bases read: TGTGCCAGCAGTTTGATGATTAGAATTGGC. Amino acids: CASSLMIRIG. The entire CDR3 sequence reads CASSLMIRIGYTF.

This clone was recorded many times. The read falls 3 residues short of the CDR3 end, and the missing part is taken from the germline J gene. Other DNA sequences from this sample encode an identical CDR3 as well. This chain links TRBV18 with TRBJ2-3; D possibly corresponds to TRBD1 (6 bases). This CDR3 has 16 amino acids. Germline V gives CDR1 KGHSH, CDR2 LQKENI. Trimming pared 4 bases from V and 1 base from J, leaving 15 bases between. The CDR3 region is CASSHSQGRRTDTQYF. CDR3 DNA, as far as it was read: TGTGCCAGCTCACACTCGCAGGGGAGACGCACAGATACG.

This clone was seen repeatedly, ten times or more. The DNA ends 3 residues before the CDR3 does, and the rest of the CDR3 is filled in from the germline J gene. The genes are TRBV5-4 and TRBJ2-1, with 10 bases fitting TRBD2. The CDR3 runs 13 residues. The germline CDR1 and CDR2 sequences are SGHNT and YYREEE (reference sequence). Losses at the gene ends were 2 bases for V and 8 bases for J; bases not matched to a gene: 1. The CDR3 region is CASSLAGGHEQFF. CDR3 DNA, as far as it was read: TGTGCCAGCAGCTTAGCGGGAGGGCATGAG.

This clone was counted many times. The read gets to within 3 residues of the CDR3 end, and the germline J gene fills in the rest. This rearrangement joins TRBV18 to TRBJ2-7, with a tentative D call TRBD1 (6 bases). V was cut by 3 bases and J by 5 bases, with 14 bases left in between. The CDR3 extends over 14 amino acids. Per germline, CDR1 KGHSH and CDR2 LQKENI. CDR3: CASSPTTGIHEQYF. CDR3 DNA, as far as it was read: TGTGCCAGCTCACCGACAACAGGGATTCACGAG.

This clone was recorded many times. This chain's CDR3 is CASSPWTGKNTGELFF. The part of the CDR3 DNA that was read is TGCGCCAGCAGCCCCTGGACAGGGAAGAACACCGGGGAG. V usage is TRBV5-1 and J usage is TRBJ2-2; 8 bases map to TRBD1. The read ends 3 residues shy of where the CDR3 ends; the end is completed using the germline J gene. Germline V gene sequence: CDR1 SGHRS, CDR2 YFSETQ. Trimming cost V 4 bases and J 1 base; bases outside gene matches: 6. This CDR3 has 16 amino acids.

This clone was counted ten times or more. The read comes to an end 3 residues before the CDR3 does, leaving the germline J gene to fill in the end. V is TRBV7-9 and J is TRBJ1-6, with 9 positions matching TRBD1. This CDR3 spans 15 amino acids. Per the germline V gene, CDR1 is SEHNR and CDR2 is FQNEAQ (reference sequence). Losses at the gene ends were 5 bases for V and 9 bases for J; bases not matched to a gene: 8. CDR3 region: CASSPPGTGISPLHF. The DNA read from the CDR3 is TGTGCCAGCAGCCCACCCGGGACAGGGATTTCACCC.

This clone was seen at least ten times. Coverage ceases 3 residues before the CDR3 finishes, and the germline J gene fills in the end. The chain has TRBV6-1 and TRBJ1-4, with D possibly being TRBD1 (5 bases). CDR1 is MNHNS and CDR2 is SASEGT in the germline V gene. Trimming stripped 4 bases from V and 3 bases from J, with 6 bases between. The length of the CDR3 is 13 residues. Here the CDR3 reads CASSGQPNEKLFF. The sequenced CDR3 bases are TGTGCCAGCAGTGGACAGCCTAATGAAAAA.

This clone was counted ten times or more. The missing CDR3 end, 3 residues past where the read stops, is filled in from the germline J gene. The chain employs TRBV7-8 and TRBJ2-7; TRBD2 agrees at 10 bases. The trim removed 5 bases at V and 3 bases at J, leaving 7 bases unmatched. This CDR3 region has 15 residues. Germline V gives CDR1 SGHVS, CDR2 FQNEAQ. The sequenced CDR3 bases are TGTGCCAGCAGCCTACTAGCGGGACCGAACTACGAG. This codes for CASSLLAGPNYE. The entire CDR3 is CASSLLAGPNYEQYF.

Sample share makes this clone medium-sized. The read ends 3 residues early relative to the CDR3; the germline J gene fills the gap. The rearrangement links TRBV4-2 to TRBJ2-1; 11 nucleotides match TRBD2. This CDR3 spans 21 amino acids. V lost 3 bases to trimming and J lost 7 bases; unmatched junction nucleotides: 23. The germline gives CDR1 LGHNA, CDR2 YNFKEQ. CDR3 bases read: TGTGCCAGCAGCCATAGATTAGCCGCGACTAGCGGGAAATTCCGACAGAATGAG. It is translated as CASSHRLAATSGKFRQNE. The full CDR3 reads CASSHRLAATSGKFRQNEQFF.

Many counts were recorded for this clone. The read ends 3 residues before the CDR3 terminus; that terminus is restored from the germline J gene. The chain links TRBV5-1 to TRBJ2-1, with 13 bases lining up with TRBD2. V was pared by 4 bases and J by 8 bases, with 9 bases of the junction left unmatched. CDR1 and CDR2 from the germline V gene are SGHRS and YFSETQ. The CDR3 sequence is 16 residues long. The CDR3 region is CASSGTGTSGIYEQFF. CDR3 bases read: TGCGCCAGCAGCGGGACCGGGACTAGCGGGATCTATGAG. Complete variable domain (other parts from reference TRBV5-1 and TRBJ2-1): KAGVTQTPRYLIKTRGQQVTLSCSPISGHRSVSWYQQTPGQGLQFLFEYFSETQRNKGNFPGRFSGRQFSNSRSEMNVSTLELGDSALYLCASSGTGTSGIYEQFFGPGTRLTVL.

This clone was counted many times. The CDR3 extends 3 residues past the end of the read, so its final part is completed from the germline J gene. The chain employs TRBV3-1 (or the pseudogene TRBV3-2) and TRBJ2-7; 8 bases agree with TRBD1. This CDR3 region has 15 residues. With 4 bases clipped from V and 3 bases from J, the junction kept 8 bases outside the gene matches. The germline V gene has CDR1 LGHDT and CDR2 YNNKEL (reference sequence). CDR3 DNA, as far as it was read: TGTGCCAGCAGCCTCGGACAGGGCTCTTACTACGAG. Protein sequence: CASSLGQGSYYE. The whole CDR3 is CASSLGQGSYYEQYF.

This clone was seen at least ten times. The CDR3 end falls 3 residues outside the read, so it is completed with the germline J gene. The chain uses TRBV5-4 and TRBJ2-2; D unclear. The CDR3 length is 14 residues. With 6 bases removed from V and 2 bases from J, the gap between germline ends came to 11 bases. Germline V gene lookup returns CDR1 SGHNT and CDR2 YYREEE (reference sequence). The CDR3 here is CASTPDINTGELFF. The part of the CDR3 DNA that was read is TGTGCCAGCACCCCCGACATTAACACCGGGGAG.

In this sample, this clone is medium-sized. Read coverage stops 3 residues before the CDR3 terminus; the germline J gene supplies the remainder. The V gene is TRBV20-1, the J gene TRBJ2-3; TRBD1 might be the D (5 bases). Looked up from germline, CDR1 is DFQATT and CDR2 is SNEGSKA (reference sequence). The CDR3 length is 14 residues. The ends were cut back, 3 bases at V and 1 base at J, with 11 bases in the middle. This CDR3 is CSARKGVRTDTQYF. Partial CDR3 DNA: TGCAGTGCTAGGAAAGGGGTTCGCACAGATACG.

This clone came up many times. The sequence runs out 3 residues before the end of the CDR3; the remainder is reconstructed from the germline J gene. The chain combines TRBV18 with TRBJ2-2; D is unclear. V lost 6 bases to trimming and J lost 6 bases, with 14 bases between them. The germline CDR1 and CDR2 sequences are KGHSH and LQKENI. This CDR3 comprises 14 residues. This CDR3 is CASSSGSWAGELFF. The DNA read from the CDR3 is TGTGCCAGCTCGTCCGGGTCCTGGGCCGGGGAG.

This clone came up many times. The read halts 3 residues ahead of the CDR3 end, with the missing end drawn from the germline J gene. The chain has TRBV11-2 and TRBJ2-3; D unclear. The CDR3 runs 14 residues. Trimming stripped 0 bases from V and 3 bases from J, with 7 bases between. Germline CDR1 is SGHAT and CDR2 is FQNNGV. The CDR3 region is CASSLERVTDTQYF. CDR3 DNA (partial): TGTGCCAGCAGCTTAGAACGCGTTACAGATACG.

This clone has a count of ten or more. From the germline J gene comes the end of the CDR3, since the read stops 3 residues before it. The V call is TRBV29-1, the J call TRBJ2-7; 11 positions agree with TRBD1. Germline values: CDR1 SQVTM, CDR2 ANQGSEA. The V gene end was trimmed by 6 bases and the J gene end by 5 bases; junction bases not matched to a gene: 0. The CDR3 length is 11 residues. CDR3 loop: CSVGQGDEQYF. CDR3 DNA, as far as it was read: TGCAGCGTGGGACAGGGGGACGAG.

In its sample, this clone was seen many times. The DNA ends 3 residues before the CDR3 does, and the rest of the CDR3 is filled in from the germline J gene. The V call is TRBV5-1, the J call TRBJ2-2, with TRBD1 identical over 10 bases. This CDR3 spans 16 amino acids. Per the germline V gene, CDR1 is SGHRS and CDR2 is YFSETQ. V shed 5 bases, J shed 2 bases, and the junction held 6 bases outside the gene matches. The part of the CDR3 DNA that was read is TGCGCCAGCAGTTTCGGGACAGGGGAAAACACCGGGGAG. Translation gives CASSFGTGENTGE. The whole CDR3 reads CASSFGTGENTGELFF.

The sample holds many counts of this clone. The CDR3 end falls 3 residues outside the read, so it is completed with the germline J gene. This sequence joins TRBV20-1 and TRBJ2-7; the match to TRBD1 covers 7 bases. Germline V CDR1 and CDR2: DFQATT, SNEGSKA (reference sequence). V trimming: 4 bases; J trimming: 3 bases; junction bases outside the gene matches: 3. The CDR3 has 12 amino acids. The CDR3 region is CSAKGQVYEQYF. The part of the CDR3 DNA that was read is TGCAGTGCTAAAGGACAGGTCTACGAG.

This clone was counted at least ten times. The read stops 3 residues short of the end of the CDR3; the missing end is completed from the germline J gene. The chain employs TRBV30 and TRBJ2-7; D gene uncertain. The CDR3 is 13 amino acids. The ends were cut back, 1 base at V and 2 bases at J, with 9 bases in the middle. The germline CDR1 and CDR2 sequences are GTSNPN and SVGIG (reference sequence). Here the CDR3 reads CAWSGANTYEQYF. The covered CDR3 bases are TGTGCCTGGAGTGGGGCGAATACCTACGAG. The whole variable domain, remainder taken from reference TRBV30 and TRBJ2-7, is SQTIHQWPATLVQPVGSPLSLECTVEGTSNPNLYWYRQAAGRGLQLLFYSVGIGQISSEVPQNLSASRPQDRQFILSSKKLLLSDSGFYLCAWSGANTYEQYFGPGTRLTVT.

This clone was recorded at least ten times. The sequence runs out 3 residues before the end of the CDR3; the remainder is reconstructed from the germline J gene. The gene calls are TRBV4-2 and TRBJ1-1; D call uncertain. V gave up 0 bases and J gave up 4 bases, with 12 bases separating them. Per germline, CDR1 LGHNA and CDR2 YNFKEQ. CDR3 length equals 15 residues. CDR3 residues: CASSQDPFEGTEAFF. The CDR3 DNA, read in part, is TGTGCCAGCAGCCAAGACCCTTTTGAAGGCACTGAA.

This clone was seen many times. The CDR3 end falls 3 residues outside the read, so it is completed with the germline J gene. The chain recombines TRBV5-1 with TRBJ2-5; D not certain. V lost 4 bases and J lost 5, with 18 bases in between. The CDR3 spans 15 residues. CDR1 and CDR2 from the germline V gene are SGHRS and YFSETQ. CDR3 bases read: TGCGCCAGCAGCCTCGGGTCCCCAGCACGTGAGACC. This translates into CASSLGSPARET. The CDR3 reads in full as CASSLGSPARETQYF.

At least ten counts were recorded for this clone. The read halts 3 residues ahead of the CDR3 end, with the missing end drawn from the germline J gene. The genes are TRBV29-1 and TRBJ2-1, with 16 nucleotides matching TRBD2. V shed 1 base, J shed 8 bases, and the junction held 11 bases outside the gene matches. Germline V gene data show CDR1 as SQVTM and CDR2 as ANQGSEA. This CDR3 region has 18 residues. The CDR3 spells CSVEGGTSGRAYIHEQFF. Partial CDR3 DNA: TGCAGCGTTGAAGGGGGGACTAGCGGGAGGGCCTATATCCATGAG.

This clone was detected ten times or more. Read sequence stops 3 residues before the CDR3 end, and the germline J gene provides the missing end. The chain is built from TRBV20-1 and TRBJ2-7, with 15 bases aligning to TRBD2. CDR3 size: 19 residues. Losses at the gene ends were 0 bases for V and 4 bases for J; bases not matched to a gene: 13. CDR1 and CDR2 (germline): DFQATT, SNEGSKA (reference sequence). The chain's CDR3 is CSARDQRTSGRAERYEQYF. Partial CDR3 DNA: TGCAGTGCTAGAGATCAGAGGACTAGCGGGAGGGCCGAGAGGTACGAG.

This clone was found many times. The read comes to an end 3 residues before the CDR3 does, leaving the germline J gene to fill in the end. This chain connects TRBV9 to TRBJ2-5; 15 nucleotides align to TRBD2. Germline V CDR1 and CDR2: SGDLS, YYNGEE. This CDR3 contains 17 residues. J lost 5 bases, V lost 0 bases, and 5 bases had no gene match. CDR3 residues: CASSVGTSGRVYETQYF. The part of the CDR3 DNA that was read is TGTGCCAGCAGCGTAGGGACTAGCGGGAGGGTATACGAGACC.

This clone was counted many times. Read coverage stops 3 residues before the CDR3 terminus; the germline J gene supplies the remainder. The chain joins TRBV5-1 to TRBJ2-2; 12 positions agree with TRBD2. V was clipped by 4 bases and J by 2 bases; unmatched bases: 3. The V gene's germline CDR1 is SGHRS and CDR2 YFSETQ. The CDR3 is made up of 16 amino acids. The part of the CDR3 DNA that was read is TGCGCCAGCAGCGCAGGACTAGCGGGAAACACCGGGGAG. It is translated as CASSAGLAGNTGE. The whole CDR3 protein is CASSAGLAGNTGELFF.

This clone occurred many times. The read falls 3 residues short of the CDR3 end, and the missing part is taken from the germline J gene. The rearrangement uses TRBV2 and TRBJ2-7; a possible D gene is TRBD2 (6 bases). V was cut by 6 bases and J by 6 bases, with 18 bases left in between. Germline V gives CDR1 SNHLY, CDR2 FYNNEI. The CDR3 is made up of 14 amino acids. This CDR3 is CASSPTSPPLEQYF. Partial CDR3 DNA: TGTGCCAGCAGCCCAACTAGCCCCCCTCTCGAG.

The table lists this clone with many counts. The sequenced fragment ends 3 residues before the CDR3 boundary, so the rest is inferred from the germline J gene. The chain employs TRBV14 and TRBJ2-7, with 8 bases fitting TRBD1. Trimming cost V 4 bases and J 0 bases; bases outside gene matches: 5. Germline CDR1 is SGHDN and CDR2 is FVKESK. This CDR3 spans 15 amino acids. The CDR3 loop is CASSPHRGVSYEQYF. The part of the CDR3 DNA that was read is TGTGCCAGCAGCCCGCACAGGGGGGTCTCCTACGAG.